What follows are 15 T cell receptor beta chains derived from one specimen sequenced in a study of memory CD4+ T cells and cytomegalovirus serostatus. Single viable CD3+CD4+CD8-CD45RO+ cells were sorted as the memory CD4+ T cells. Method: immunoSEQ multiplex PCR; TCRdb's copy keeps in-frame clones and lacks some. The sample contains 50,000 to 60,000 clones, over 65% of which appear only once. Source material: memory CD4+ T cells from blood. Receptor source: an adult in good health and CMV-seronegative.

The chain couples TRBV7-2 to TRBJ2-1; TRBD1 aligns across 9 bases. Per the germline V gene, CDR1 is SGHTA and CDR2 is FQGNSA. This CDR3 is 14 amino acids long. V trimming: 5 bases; J trimming: 9 bases; junction bases outside the gene matches: 8. CDR3 coding DNA: TGTGCCAGCAGCATGAGTGGACAGGGGACTGAGCAGTTCTTC. Translated, it gives CASSMSGQGTEQFF.

V is TRBV30 and J is TRBJ1-6; D call uncertain. V was pared by 3 bases and J by 5 bases, with 14 bases between. This CDR3 spans 15 amino acids. Germline V gene data show CDR1 as GTSNPN and CDR2 as SVGIG (reference sequence). The CDR3 bases are TGTGCCTGGAGCTCGGTTCGACGGGATAATTCACCCCTCCACTTT. It specifies CAWSSVRRDNSPLHF.

This clone showed up just once. The rearrangement uses TRBV7-9 and TRBJ2-3; 8 bases are a match to TRBD2. Trimming cost V 3 bases and J 7 bases; bases outside gene matches: 12. Germline V gene lookup returns CDR1 SEHNR and CDR2 FQNEAQ (reference sequence). The CDR3 runs 16 residues. The CDR3 nucleotides are TGTGCCAGCAGCTTGGATCCCGGGGGGGCGGGATATACGCAGTATTTT. It yields the protein CASSLDPGGAGYTQYF.

This rearrangement joins TRBV14 to TRBJ2-1; no reliable D call. Germline values: CDR1 SGHDN, CDR2 FVKESK. The V end lost 2 bases, the J end lost 6 bases, and 5 bases lay between the germline ends. This CDR3 has 12 residues. The CDR3 here is CASSQSRNEQFF. The DNA of the CDR3 is TGTGCCAGCAGCCAATCTCGCAATGAGCAGTTCTTC.

The genes are TRBV28 and TRBJ1-1; D remains ambiguous. The CDR3 loop spans 11 amino acids. Trimming took off 6 bases at V and 1 base at J, with 3 bases between the two ends. Germline V lookup: CDR1 MDHEN, CDR2 SYDVKM. Written as DNA, the CDR3 is TGTGCCAGCAGCAGGAACACTGAAGCTTTCTTT. Amino acid sequence: CASSRNTEAFF.

V and J are TRBV29-1 and TRBJ2-7, with D maybe TRBD1 (6 bases). V lost 6 bases and J lost 0, with 18 bases in between. CDR1 and CDR2 from the germline V gene are SQVTM and ANQGSEA. The CDR3 contains 15 residues. The CDR3 spells CSVRTNDRSSYEQYF. For the CDR3, the DNA is TGCAGCGTACGAACGAACGACAGGAGCTCCTACGAGCAGTACTTC.

The J gene is TRBJ2-1, the V gene TRBV7-3, with 10 positions matching TRBD2. The length of the CDR3 is 16 residues. V shed 5 bases and J 7 bases; nucleotides not matched to a gene: 11. Germline-derived CDR1 and CDR2 are SGHTA and FQGTGA. The CDR3 region is CASSPIAGGRGNEQFF. For the CDR3, the DNA is TGTGCCAGCAGCCCGATAGCGGGGGGTAGAGGGAATGAGCAGTTCTTC.

V is TRBV10-3 and J is TRBJ2-5, with D possibly matching TRBD2 (6 bases). Trimming removed 4 bases at V and 5 bases at J, with 23 bases between. Germline CDR1 is ENHRY and CDR2 is SYGVKD. The CDR3 extends over 17 amino acids. CDR3 loop: CAISGALAPLRVETQYF. CDR3 DNA sequence: TGTGCCATCAGTGGGGCACTAGCTCCCCTCCGGGTGGAGACCCAGTACTTC.

The V and J genes are TRBV18 and TRBJ1-1; TRBD1 aligns across 9 bases. J lost 5 bases, V lost 3 bases, and 4 bases had no gene match. The length of the CDR3 is 14 residues. CDR1 is KGHSH, CDR2 LQKENI, per germline. The DNA of the CDR3 is TGTGCCAGCTCACCGGAACAGGGGGCAACTGAAGCTTTCTTT. This encodes CASSPEQGATEAFF.

This clone appeared a single time. J is TRBJ1-6 and V is TRBV4-2, with D unclear. Trimming removed 1 base at V and 5 bases at J, with 15 bases between. CDR3 length: 17 amino acids. Germline V gene lookup returns CDR1 LGHNA and CDR2 YNFKEQ. The CDR3 region has the DNA TGTGCCAGCAGCCAAGCCGCTTTACGGACGGATAATTCACCCCTCCACTTT. This translates into CASSQAALRTDNSPLHF.

The chain joins TRBV7-9 to TRBJ1-4, with TRBD1 identical over 9 bases. V lost 5 bases to trimming and J lost 9 bases; unmatched junction nucleotides: 16. There are 17 residues in the CDR3. The germline CDR1 and CDR2 sequences are SEHNR and FQNEAQ (reference sequence). The CDR3 reads CASSPSNFGQGQKKLFF. CDR3 DNA sequence: TGTGCCAGCAGCCCCTCCAATTTCGGACAGGGGCAAAAAAAACTGTTTTTT.

This rearrangement joins TRBV6-5 to TRBJ2-1; D uncertain. Per the germline V gene, CDR1 is MNHEY and CDR2 is SVGAGI. The CDR3 length is 11 residues. Deletions cut 2 bases from V and 12 bases from J, with 8 bases between. Written as DNA, the CDR3 is TGTGCCAGCAGTTACAATAAGAGGCAGTTCTTC. This gives the protein CASSYNKRQFF.

This clone appeared a single time. V gene TRBV18 combines with J gene TRBJ1-1; perhaps TRBD1 as D (5 bases). The CDR3 runs 15 residues. The V end lost 3 bases, the J end lost 3 bases, and 14 bases lay between the germline ends. Germline V CDR1 and CDR2: KGHSH, LQKENI. The DNA for the CDR3 is TGTGCCAGCTCACCGCGGGGCCGGGTTGACACTGAAGCTTTCTTT. Its protein is CASSPRGRVDTEAFF.

This chain joins TRBV7-8 and TRBJ1-6, with TRBD1 as a possible D gene (5 bases). Germline loops: CDR1 SGHVS, CDR2 FQNEAQ. The CDR3 contains 17 residues. Trimming left V 1 base short and J 7 bases short, with 17 bases between. CDR3 residues: CASSLEALGGWNSPLHF. CDR3 bases: TGTGCCAGCAGCTTAGAGGCCTTGGGGGGTTGGAATTCACCCCTCCACTTT.

Details on this clone: At one of its ends the junction is not consistent with the germline gene, which may arise from a read error. The V and J genes are TRBV30 and TRBJ2-3, with TRBD2 matching over 8 bases. This CDR3 has 15 amino acids. CDR1 and CDR2 from the germline V gene are GTSNPN and SVGIG (reference sequence). CDR3 nucleotide sequence: TGTGCCTCGTACCTAAAGAGCGGGGGCACAGGTACGCAGTATTTT. The encoded protein is CASYLKSGGTGTQYF.